The 11 T cell receptor beta chains below come from one sample, sequenced in a study of blood T cell repertoires in COVID-19. Using immunoSEQ multiplex PCR, the repertoire was profiled, and TCRdb retains in-frame clones only, with some absent. The table records about 130,000 clones, about nine tenths of them present only once. Input material: peripheral blood. These receptors all stem from a man aged 50-59 years with acute or convalescent COVID-19.

The J gene is TRBJ1-1, the V gene TRBV29-1; D is uncertain. This CDR3 spans 13 amino acids. The V gene's germline CDR1 is SQVTM and CDR2 ANQGSEA. The V end lost 3 bases, the J end lost 0 bases, and 8 bases lay between the germline ends. The CDR3 DNA reads TGCAGCGTTGAGAGACTCGTGAACACTGAAGCTTTCTTT. Translated, it gives CSVERLVNTEAFF.

The J gene is TRBJ2-1, the V gene TRBV9, with D tentatively TRBD2 (5 bases). The V gene lost 1 base and the J gene lost 3 bases, with 11 bases spanning the gap. The CDR3 consists of 15 residues. Germline V lookup: CDR1 SGDLS, CDR2 YYNGEE. CDR3 sequence reads: CASSVRRANYNEQFF. CDR3 coding DNA: TGTGCCAGCAGCGTACGGCGGGCGAACTACAATGAGCAGTTCTTC.

The V gene is TRBV7-9, the J gene TRBJ1-2; D perhaps matches TRBD1 (5 bases). The length of the CDR3 is 14 residues. Germline V lookup: CDR1 SEHNR, CDR2 FQNEAQ (reference sequence). The germline V and J ends were trimmed by 2 bases and 4 bases, with 11 bases remaining between them. The CDR3: CASSLSRASYGYTF. The CDR3 coding sequence is TGTGCCAGCAGCTTATCCAGGGCGAGCTATGGCTACACCTTC. The whole variable domain, remainder taken from reference TRBV7-9 and TRBJ1-2, is DTGVSQNPRHKITKRGQNVTFRCDPISEHNRLYWYRQTLGQGPEFLTYFQNEAQLEKSRLLSDRFSAERPKGSFSTLEIQRTEQGDSAMYLCASSLSRASYGYTFGSGTRLTVV.

This chain's CDR3 is CASSLGQGSNSPLHF. For the CDR3, the DNA is TGTGCCAGCAGCTTAGGACAGGGTTCAAATTCACCCCTCCACTTT. This chain uses TRBV7-9 with TRBJ1-6; TRBD1 matches at 7 bases. The CDR3 runs 15 residues. Germline-derived CDR1 and CDR2 are SEHNR and FQNEAQ (reference sequence). With V trimmed by 1 base and J by 7 bases, 4 bases remained unmatched.

This clone was observed a handful of times. The chain employs TRBV28 and TRBJ1-2, with TRBD1 identical over 9 bases. The germline V gene encodes CDR1 MDHEN and CDR2 SYDVKM. Unmatched junction bases numbered 4, after V lost 5 bases and J lost 6 bases. This CDR3 spans 13 amino acids. The DNA for the CDR3 is TGTGCCAGCAGTGCTTACAGGGGGCATGGCTACACCTTC. It yields the protein CASSAYRGHGYTF.

V and J are TRBV5-4 and TRBJ1-1; 9 nucleotides agree with TRBD1. The CDR3 length is 16 residues. After removal of 3 bases from V and 6 bases from J, the junction contained 12 bases not matched to a gene. Per the germline V gene, CDR1 is SGHNT and CDR2 is YYREEE (reference sequence). CDR3 in DNA: TGTGCCAGCAGCTCGGTCGGACAGGGGATTATCGCTGAAGCTTTCTTT. This encodes CASSSVGQGIIAEAFF.

This chain joins TRBV12-3 or TRBV12-4 and TRBJ1-1; D gene unclear. CDR3 length: 11 residues. Trimming removed 6 bases at V and 1 base at J, with 3 bases between. DNA of the CDR3: TGTGCCAGCAGCCAGAACACTGAAGCTTTCTTT. Translating it yields CASSQNTEAFF.

The rearrangement links TRBV7-3 to TRBJ1-1; TRBD1 matches 7 bases. The V gene end was trimmed by 4 bases and the J gene end by 4 bases; junction bases not matched to a gene: 3. This CDR3 has 13 amino acids. CDR1 SGHTA and CDR2 FQGTGA come from the germline V gene. The CDR3 DNA reads as TGTGCCAGCAGCTCGACAGGGTTCACTGAAGCTTTCTTT. This sequence encodes CASSSTGFTEAFF.

The CDR3 region has the DNA TGCGCCAGCAGTTCTACTAGCGGGGCCTGGGGTACGCAGTATTTT. Protein product: CASSSTSGAWGTQYF. The rearrangement links TRBV10-1 to TRBJ2-3, with 10 bases that match TRBD2. In germline, CDR1 is WNHNN, CDR2 SYGVQD (reference sequence). This CDR3 region has 15 residues. V was pared by 5 bases and J by 8 bases, with 10 bases of the junction left unmatched.

V and J are TRBV6-1 and TRBJ1-1; possible D gene TRBD1, 5 bases. The CDR3 covers 15 residues. Germline V CDR1 and CDR2: MNHNS, SASEGT. V lost 3 bases, J lost 6 bases, and 17 bases lay in between. In DNA form, the CDR3 reads TGTGCCAGCAGTGATAGATTTGGGAGGGACCCTGAAGCTTTCTTT. Protein: CASSDRFGRDPEAFF.

This chain uses TRBV6-1 with TRBJ2-1, with 7 nucleotides matching TRBD2. Germline V gene data show CDR1 as MNHNS and CDR2 as SASEGT. With V trimmed by 0 bases and J by 4 bases, 6 bases remained unmatched. The CDR3 sequence is 16 residues long. This CDR3 is CASSEALGGRYNEQFF. The DNA of the CDR3 is TGTGCCAGCAGTGAAGCGCTCGGGGGGAGGTACAATGAGCAGTTCTTC.